The T cell receptor beta chain described here comes from a study of blood T cell repertoires in COVID-19. Clones were read by immunoSEQ multiplex PCR, and TCRdb kept only the in-frame ones, dropping some. The sample lists approximately 100,000 clones, about 70% occurring once. Trimming took 5 bases from V and 2 from J, leaving 9 bases between them. This CDR3 spans 13 amino acids. Per the germline V gene, CDR1 is SGHTA and CDR2 is FQGNSA. This clone was recorded once. This TCR was recovered from a human donor with acute or convalescent COVID-19. The donor label of this sample is uncertain. Material: peripheral blood. This chain connects TRBV7-2 to TRBJ2-5; perhaps TRBD1 as D (6 bases). The CDR3 nucleotides read TGTGCCAGCAGCCCCGGACAGCAAGAGACCCAGTACTTC. Translated, it gives CASSPGQQETQYF. The entire variable domain, with the rest obtained from reference TRBV7-2 and TRBJ2-5, is as follows: GAGVSQSPSNKVTEKGKDVELRCDPISGHTALYWYRQSLGQGLEFLIYFQGNSAPDKSGLPSDRFSAERTGGSVSTLTIQRTQQEDSAVYLCASSPGQQETQYFGPGTRLLVL.